A selection of T cell receptor beta chains follows, all from one sample in a study of blood T cell repertoires in COVID-19. Generated by immunoSEQ multiplex PCR, the TCRdb table keeps only in-frame clones and is missing some. Of 150,000 to 250,000 clones in the sample, approximately 84% were seen once. Sample: peripheral blood. All receptors derive from a human donor with acute or convalescent COVID-19. The donor label of this sample is uncertain. Both conserved end residues are part of each CDR3. A D gene is named only where the DNA matches it firmly. A clone size is listed for some rows: how often the clone was seen (once, few, many), or a class if it is expanded.

D gene,clone size,J gene,V gene,CDR3 DNA,CDR3 protein
TRBD1,.,TRBJ2-7,TRBV28,TGTGCCAGCAGTGTCCGACAGGGTAGCTCCTACGAGCAGTACTTC,CASSVRQGSSYEQYF
.,.,TRBJ2-3,TRBV18,TGTGCCAGCTCCCCTGGGACACTCACCACAGATACGCAGTATTTT,CASSPGTLTTDTQYF
TRBD2,.,TRBJ2-7,TRBV27,TGTGCCAGCACCAGAGAGCCTAGCGGGAGTCTCTACGAGCAGTACTTC,CASTREPSGSLYEQYF
.,once,TRBJ2-2,TRBV9,TGTGCCAGCAGCGTAGATCGGGTGTTCGGGGAGCTGTTTTTT,CASSVDRVFGELFF
.,.,TRBJ2-7,TRBV19,TGTGCCAGTAGCCTCCAAATCTCTAGGAGCTCCTACGAGCAGTACTTC,CASSLQISRSSYEQYF
TRBD1,.,TRBJ1-4,TRBV7-8,TGTGCCAGCAGCCCTGGACAGGCCCTGAGGGAAAAACTGTTTTTT,CASSPGQALREKLFF
TRBD1,.,TRBJ2-7,TRBV24-1,TGTGCCACCAGTGACCCCAGACAGGGGGACGAGCAGTACTTC,CATSDPRQGDEQYF
TRBD1,once,TRBJ1-2,TRBV12-5,TGTGCTAGTGGCCTATTTCAATGGGACAGGCTCTATGGCTACACCTTC,CASGLFQWDRLYGYTF
TRBD1,once,TRBJ1-1,TRBV10-3,TGTGCCACAAGCCCGGGACAGGGGTTCACTGAAGCTTTCTTT,CATSPGQGFTEAFF
.,.,TRBJ1-5,TRBV19,TGTGCCAGTAGTATAAGTCAGGGGTCTAGCAATCAGCCCCAGCATTTT,CASSISQGSSNQPQHF
.,.,TRBJ2-3,TRBV5-1,TGCGCCAGCAGCCCGGAGGGCGGGCTGACAGATACGCAGTATTTT,CASSPEGGLTDTQYF
.,.,TRBJ2-7,TRBV21-1,TGTGCCAGCAGGGCCGGGGGGGGTCGCTACGAGCAGTACTTC,CASRAGGGRYEQYF
TRBD2,.,TRBJ2-3,TRBV6-2/TRBV6-3,TGTGCCAGCAGTTTGGGACTAGCGGACACAGATACGCAGTATTTT,CASSLGLADTDTQYF
.,.,TRBJ2-3,TRBV5-4,TGTGCCAGCAGCTTGTCCAGGTCAGATACGCAGTATTTT,CASSLSRSDTQYF
TRBD1,.,TRBJ1-3,TRBV11-2,TGTGCCAGCAGCTGGGACAGGGCTGGAAACACCATATATTTT,CASSWDRAGNTIYF
.,.,TRBJ2-3,TRBV3-1/TRBV3-2,TGTGCCAGCAGCCAAGACACTCCGGGATCGCAGTATTTT,CASSQDTPGSQYF
.,few,TRBJ2-2,TRBV7-2,TGTGCCAGCAGACTCCCCGGACTAACCGGGGAGCTGTTTTTT,CASRLPGLTGELFF
TRBD1,.,TRBJ1-5,TRBV7-2,TGTGCCAGCAGCTTCGGACAGGGGATAGGTCAGCCCCAGCATTTT,CASSFGQGIGQPQHF
TRBD1,.,TRBJ1-1,TRBV7-9,TGTGCCAGCAGTCGAGGACAGGGGAGGGCTTTCTTT,CASSRGQGRAFF
.,.,TRBJ1-6,TRBV15,TGTGCCACCAGCACAACAGGGTTCAATTCACCCCTCCACTTT,CATSTTGFNSPLHF
.,.,TRBJ2-6,TRBV7-8,TGTGCCAGCAGGGCGGGTGGGGCCAACGTCCTGACTTTC,CASRAGGANVLTF
.,.,TRBJ2-7,TRBV7-3,TGTGCCAGCAGCTTAAGTGGGGGCGCCCCGGACGAGCAGTACTTC,CASSLSGGAPDEQYF
TRBD1,.,TRBJ1-3,TRBV5-1,TGCGCCAGCAGAGCAGATACAGGGGCCAACACCATATATTTT,CASRADTGANTIYF
.,.,TRBJ1-1,TRBV19,TGTGCCAGTAGTCTTATAGGATGGGGGCGGAACACTGAAGCTTTCTTT,CASSLIGWGRNTEAFF
TRBD1,.,TRBJ2-5,TRBV27,TGTGCCAGCAGCGGACAGGGTCAGAGGGAAGAGACCCAGTACTTC,CASSGQGQREETQYF
.,.,TRBJ2-3,TRBV5-4,TGTGCCAGCAGCTTTCTCCGATCTGAGGTGTATTTT,CASSFLRSEVYF
.,.,TRBJ2-5,TRBV28,TGTGCCAGCATTCACCGACAGGGAGGACGAGAGACCCAGTACTTC,CASIHRQGGRETQYF
.,.,TRBJ2-1,TRBV3-1/TRBV3-2,TGTGCCAGCAGCCAAGATTTGGGGCGGCAGTTCTTC,CASSQDLGRQFF
.,.,TRBJ1-6,TRBV6-7,TGTGCCAGCAGTAAATCAGGGGTCCCCCTCCACTTT,CASSKSGVPLHF
.,.,TRBJ2-5,TRBV20-1,TGCAGTGCCCAGAACCAAGAGACCCAGTACTTC,CSAQNQETQYF
.,.,TRBJ2-7,TRBV12-3/TRBV12-4,TGTGCCAGCAGTTTCGTACTGAACTACGAGCAGTACTTC,CASSFVLNYEQYF
.,.,TRBJ1-2,TRBV27,TGTGCCAGCAGTCCGACAGAAAGCTATGGCTACACCTTC,CASSPTESYGYTF
TRBD1,once,TRBJ1-1,TRBV29-1,TGCAGCGTTGATTGGACAGGGATGAACACTGAAGCTTTCTTT,CSVDWTGMNTEAFF
TRBD1,.,TRBJ1-5,TRBV12-5,TGTGCTAGTGGTTTGGTACCTGGGACAGACAATCAGCCCCAGCATTTT,CASGLVPGTDNQPQHF
TRBD2,.,TRBJ2-4,TRBV14,TGTGCCAGCAGCCACCCTGAGAGCGGGAGCCGAGCCAAAAACATTCAGTACTTC,CASSHPESGSRAKNIQYF
TRBD1,once,TRBJ2-6,TRBV19,TGTGCCAGTAGTATAAACAGGGGTTCTGGGGCCAACGTCCTGACTTTC,CASSINRGSGANVLTF
TRBD1,.,TRBJ2-2,TRBV5-1,TGCGCCAGCAGCTTGGGGGACAGGGTCGGCACCGGGGAGCTGTTTTTT,CASSLGDRVGTGELFF
TRBD2,few,TRBJ2-7,TRBV6-2/TRBV6-3,TGTGCCAGCAGTTACGAACTAGCGGCACAGAGGGGGGGATTCGAGCAGTACTTC,CASSYELAAQRGGFEQYF
TRBD1,.,TRBJ2-7,TRBV28,TGTGCCAGCAGTCCATCAGGGGGCGCGTACGAGCAGTACTTC,CASSPSGGAYEQYF
.,.,TRBJ1-2,TRBV18,TGTGCCAGCTCACCCCCAGGGAACTATGGCTACACCTTC,CASSPPGNYGYTF
TRBD2,.,TRBJ2-1,TRBV27,TGTGCCAGCAGTTCCCCGAGCGGGAGGGTTATCCATGAGCAGTTCTTC,CASSSPSGRVIHEQFF
.,.,TRBJ1-4,TRBV29-1,TGCAGCGTAAGTGAGGGTGAAAAACTGTTTTTT,CSVSEGEKLFF
TRBD1,.,TRBJ1-1,TRBV5-1,TGCGCCAGCAGCTCAGGGGGAACTGAAGCTTTCTTT,CASSSGGTEAFF
.,.,TRBJ1-2,TRBV21-1,TGTGCCAGCAGCAACGGAGACCCGAATGGCTACACCTTC,CASSNGDPNGYTF
.,few,TRBJ2-1,TRBV10-3,TGTGCCATCAGTGAGAGGCTAGCGAATGAGCAGTTCTTC,CAISERLANEQFF